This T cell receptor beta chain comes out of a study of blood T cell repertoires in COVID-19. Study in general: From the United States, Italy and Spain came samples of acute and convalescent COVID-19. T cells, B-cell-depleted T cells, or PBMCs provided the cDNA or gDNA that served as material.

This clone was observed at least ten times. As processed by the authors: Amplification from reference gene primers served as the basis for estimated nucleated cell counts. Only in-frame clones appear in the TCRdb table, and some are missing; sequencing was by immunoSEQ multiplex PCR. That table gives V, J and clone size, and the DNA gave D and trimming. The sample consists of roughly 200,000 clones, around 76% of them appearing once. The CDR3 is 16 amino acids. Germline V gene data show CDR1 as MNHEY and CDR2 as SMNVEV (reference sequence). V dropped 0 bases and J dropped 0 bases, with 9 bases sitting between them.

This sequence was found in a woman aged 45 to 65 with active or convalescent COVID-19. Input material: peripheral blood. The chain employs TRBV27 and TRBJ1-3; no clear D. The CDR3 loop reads CASSLSAVNSGNTIYF. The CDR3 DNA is TGTGCCAGCAGTTTATCGGCAGTTAACTCTGGAAACACCATATATTTT.